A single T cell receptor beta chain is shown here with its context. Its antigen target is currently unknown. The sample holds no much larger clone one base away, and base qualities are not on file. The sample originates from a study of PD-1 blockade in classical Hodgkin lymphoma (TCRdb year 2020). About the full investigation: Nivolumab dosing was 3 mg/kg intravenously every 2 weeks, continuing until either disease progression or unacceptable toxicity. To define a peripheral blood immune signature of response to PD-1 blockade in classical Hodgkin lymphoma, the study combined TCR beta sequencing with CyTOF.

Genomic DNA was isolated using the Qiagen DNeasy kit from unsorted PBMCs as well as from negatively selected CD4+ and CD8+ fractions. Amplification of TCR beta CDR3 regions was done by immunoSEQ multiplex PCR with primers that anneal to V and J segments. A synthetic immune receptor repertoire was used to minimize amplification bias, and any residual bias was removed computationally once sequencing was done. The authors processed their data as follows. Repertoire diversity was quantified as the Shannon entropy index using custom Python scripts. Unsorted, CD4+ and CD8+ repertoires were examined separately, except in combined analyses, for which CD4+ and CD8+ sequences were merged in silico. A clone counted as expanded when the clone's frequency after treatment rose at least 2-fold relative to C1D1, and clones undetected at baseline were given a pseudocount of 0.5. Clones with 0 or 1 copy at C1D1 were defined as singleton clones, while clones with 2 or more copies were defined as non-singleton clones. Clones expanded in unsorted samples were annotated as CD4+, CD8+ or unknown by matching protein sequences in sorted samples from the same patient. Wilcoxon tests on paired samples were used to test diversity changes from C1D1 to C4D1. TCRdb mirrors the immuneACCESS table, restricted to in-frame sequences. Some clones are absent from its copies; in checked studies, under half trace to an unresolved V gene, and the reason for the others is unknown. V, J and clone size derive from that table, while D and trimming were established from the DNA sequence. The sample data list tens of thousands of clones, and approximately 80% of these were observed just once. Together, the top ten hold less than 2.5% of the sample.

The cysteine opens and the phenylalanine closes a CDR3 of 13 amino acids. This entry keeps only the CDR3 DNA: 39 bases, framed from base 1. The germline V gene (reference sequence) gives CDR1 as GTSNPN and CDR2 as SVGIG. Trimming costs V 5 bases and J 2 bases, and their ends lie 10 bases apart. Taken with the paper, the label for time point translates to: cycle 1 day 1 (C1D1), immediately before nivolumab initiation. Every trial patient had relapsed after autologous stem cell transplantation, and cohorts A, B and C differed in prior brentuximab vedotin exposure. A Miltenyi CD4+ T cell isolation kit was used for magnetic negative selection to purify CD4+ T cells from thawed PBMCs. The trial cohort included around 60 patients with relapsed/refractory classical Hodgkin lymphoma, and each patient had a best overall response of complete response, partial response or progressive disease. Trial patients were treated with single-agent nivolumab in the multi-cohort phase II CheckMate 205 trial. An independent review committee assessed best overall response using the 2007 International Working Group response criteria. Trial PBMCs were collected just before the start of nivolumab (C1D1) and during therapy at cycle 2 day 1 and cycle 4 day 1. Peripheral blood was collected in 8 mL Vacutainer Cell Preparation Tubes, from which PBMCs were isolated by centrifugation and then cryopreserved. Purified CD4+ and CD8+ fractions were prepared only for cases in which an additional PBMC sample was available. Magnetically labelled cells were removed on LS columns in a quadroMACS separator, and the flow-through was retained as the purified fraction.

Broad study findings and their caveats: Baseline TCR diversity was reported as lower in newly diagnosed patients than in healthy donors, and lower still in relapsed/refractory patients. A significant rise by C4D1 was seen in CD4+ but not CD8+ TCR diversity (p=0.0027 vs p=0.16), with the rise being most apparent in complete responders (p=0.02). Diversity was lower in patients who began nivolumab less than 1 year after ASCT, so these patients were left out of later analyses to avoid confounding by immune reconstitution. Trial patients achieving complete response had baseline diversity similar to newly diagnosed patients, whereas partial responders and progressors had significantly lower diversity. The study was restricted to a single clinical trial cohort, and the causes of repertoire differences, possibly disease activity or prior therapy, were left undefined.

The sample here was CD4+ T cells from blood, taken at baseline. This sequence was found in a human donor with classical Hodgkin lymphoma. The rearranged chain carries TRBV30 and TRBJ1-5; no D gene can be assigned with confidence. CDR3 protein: CAWGSTGNQPQHF. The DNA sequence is TGTGCCTGGGGATCCACGGGCAATCAGCCCCAGCATTTT.